A single sample gave rise to the 16 T cell receptor beta chains below, sequenced in a study of blood T cells in healthy people across ages. Primed by a sample-barcoded 5' primer and a J-beta primer mix, a second PCR proceeded for about 6 to 11 cycles. MiXCR was run by TCRdb on the 5' RACE reads, yielding one entry per CDR3 protein. The sample includes around 650,000 distinct CDR3 sequences, roughly 43% seen only once; the top ten take approximately 31%. The sample was blood. The origin of the receptors is a man aged 80 or over in good health.

V usage is TRBV3-1 and J usage is TRBJ2-7; no reliable D call. V lost 1 base and J 6 bases, leaving 10 bases between the germline ends. Germline CDR1 LGHDT, CDR2 YNNKEL (reference sequence). This CDR3 has 13 amino acids. CDR3 amino acids: CASSQGASSEQYF. For the CDR3, the DNA is TGTGCCAGCAGCCAAGGAGCCAGTTCCGAGCAGTACTTC.

This clonotype was observed a handful of times. The J gene is TRBJ1-6, the V gene TRBV12-3 or TRBV12-4; unclear D gene. This CDR3 contains 13 residues. Trimming shortened V by 6 bases and J by 8 bases, and 11 bases separated the two germline ends. Here the CDR3 reads CASSPFIDSPLHF. CDR3 coding DNA: TGTGCCAGCAGCCCATTCATAGATTCACCCCTCCACTTT.

This clonotype was seen more than once but under ten times. The chain carries TRBV4-3 and TRBJ2-5, with D hard to call. The germline V gene encodes CDR1 LGHNA and CDR2 YSLEER. With 4 bases removed from V and 2 bases from J, the gap between germline ends came to 11 bases. There are 14 residues in the CDR3. The DNA of the CDR3 is TGCGCCAGCAGCCCCCTAAGAGATCAAGAGACCCAGTACTTC. This gives the protein CASSPLRDQETQYF.

The sample holds a few counts of this clonotype. V usage is TRBV13 and J usage is TRBJ2-7, with D perhaps TRBD1 (5 bases). The CDR3 is 14 amino acids. Trimming cost V 1 base and J 6 bases, with 13 bases left between them. Germline CDR1 reads PRHDT; CDR2 reads FYEKMQ (reference sequence). In DNA, the CDR3 is TGTGCCAGCAGCTTAGTTAGCAGGGTAAGCGAGCAGTACTTC. Amino acid sequence: CASSLVSRVSEQYF.

A few counts support this clonotype. The rearrangement joins TRBV7-2 to TRBJ2-5; 8 bases match TRBD1. The germline V gene encodes CDR1 SGHTA and CDR2 FQGNSA. The trim removed 5 bases at V and 0 bases at J, leaving 5 bases unmatched. CDR3 length equals 15 residues. This chain's CDR3 is CASSPGQAYQETQYF. As DNA, the CDR3 is TGTGCCAGCAGCCCGGGACAGGCATACCAAGAGACCCAGTACTTC.

This clonotype was counted once. The chain combines TRBV20-1 with TRBJ2-5, with D perhaps matching TRBD2 (5 bases). Germline CDR1 reads DFQATT; CDR2 reads SNEGSKA (reference sequence). The CDR3 sequence is 13 residues long. V lost 6 bases to trimming and J lost 11 bases, with 22 bases between them. CDR3 residues: CSAAGRSEEEQYF. DNA for the CDR3: TGCAGTGCCGCCGGACGGTCAGAGGAGGAGCAGTACTTC.

The V and J genes are TRBV5-1 and TRBJ2-3; 10 bases align to TRBD2. This CDR3 has 15 residues. Per the germline V gene, CDR1 is SGHRS and CDR2 is YFSETQ. V shed 3 bases, J shed 3 bases, and the junction held 4 bases outside the gene matches. Here the CDR3 reads CASSSGLAETDTQYF. The CDR3 region has the DNA TGCGCCAGCAGCTCCGGACTAGCGGAAACAGATACGCAGTATTTT.

The rearrangement uses TRBV12-5 and TRBJ2-3, with TRBD2 identical over 9 bases. V trimming: 4 bases; J trimming: 5 bases; junction bases outside the gene matches: 4. The CDR3 has 14 residues. CDR1 is LGHNT and CDR2 is FRNRAP in the germline V gene. The CDR3 sequence: CASGSGLAEDTQYF. DNA for the CDR3: TGTGCTAGTGGTTCGGGACTAGCAGAAGATACGCAGTATTTT.

This clonotype was picked up one time. The chain links TRBV5-6 to TRBJ1-2; D not resolved. V was pared by 4 bases and J by 2 bases, with 6 bases between. The CDR3 totals 12 residues. CDR1 and CDR2 (germline): SGHDT, YYEEEE. CDR3 amino acids: CASSETNYGYTF. The CDR3 coding sequence is TGTGCCAGCAGCGAGACCAACTATGGCTACACCTTC.

The DNA of the CDR3 is TGTGCCAGCAGCCCGAGACAGGGGTCCCAATCACCCCTCCACTTT. Encoded protein: CASSPRQGSQSPLHF. The rearrangement uses TRBV3-1 and TRBJ1-6; 8 positions match TRBD1. Germline assignment: CDR1 LGHDT and CDR2 YNNKEL (reference sequence). CDR3 length: 15 amino acids. J gave up 10 bases and V 4 bases, and 9 bases lay outside the gene matches.

This clonotype was recorded a few times. The chain joins TRBV14 to TRBJ2-1, with D unclear. V was shortened by 7 bases and J by 0 bases, with 10 bases between the two germline ends. The CDR3 extends over 14 amino acids. Germline values: CDR1 SGHDN, CDR2 FVKESK. The CDR3 protein is CASTSGGSYNEQFF. CDR3 bases: TGTGCCAGCACCTCGGGTGGCTCCTACAATGAGCAGTTCTTC.

The V gene is TRBV5-1, the J gene TRBJ2-3; 7 positions match TRBD1. CDR3 length equals 14 residues. Trimming removed 10 bases from V and 6 bases from J; junction bases left unmatched: 14. CDR1 SGHRS and CDR2 YFSETQ come from the germline V gene. The CDR3 DNA reads TGCGCCTGCTTACAGGGGCCGGGCGAGGATACGCAGTATTTT. Protein: CACLQGPGEDTQYF.

V gene TRBV20-1 combines with J gene TRBJ2-1; tentatively, D is TRBD2 (6 bases). CDR3 length equals 15 residues. Deletions cut 5 bases from V and 7 bases from J, with 21 bases between. CDR1 is DFQATT and CDR2 is SNEGSKA in the germline V gene (reference sequence). CDR3 region: CSARPSEPRGNEQFF. The CDR3 nucleotides are TGCAGTGCTCGTCCTAGCGAACCACGGGGGAATGAGCAGTTCTTC.

The genes are TRBV3-1 and TRBJ1-2; 11 positions match TRBD1. After removal of 6 bases from V and 7 bases from J, the junction contained 7 bases not matched to a gene. This CDR3 is 14 amino acids long. The germline gives CDR1 LGHDT, CDR2 YNNKEL (reference sequence). This CDR3 is CASRGDRGFAGYTF. CDR3 sequence (DNA): TGTGCCAGCAGGGGGGACAGGGGGTTCGCTGGCTACACCTTC. The complete variable domain, with remaining parts taken from reference TRBV3-1 and TRBJ1-2, reads DTAVSQTPKYLVTQMGNDKSIKCEQNLGHDTMYWYKQDSKKFLKIMFSYNNKELIINETVPNRFSPKSPDKAHLNLHINSLELGDSAVYFCASRGDRGFAGYTFGSGTRLTVV.

The chain links TRBV12-3 or TRBV12-4 to TRBJ1-5, with 7 positions matching TRBD1. The CDR3 is made up of 15 amino acids. With V trimmed by 5 bases and J by 5 bases, 9 bases remained unmatched. Here the CDR3 reads CASSPGQPNDQPQHF. The CDR3 coding sequence is TGTGCCAGCAGTCCGGGACAGCCCAATGATCAGCCCCAGCATTTT.

A few counts support this clonotype. V is TRBV7-7 and J is TRBJ2-6; TRBD2 agrees at 7 bases. This CDR3 spans 15 amino acids. CDR1 SSHAT and CDR2 FNYEAQ come from the germline V gene (reference sequence). CDR3 protein: CASGEGGSGANVLTF. The CDR3 DNA sequence: TGTGCTAGTGGGGAGGGCGGCTCTGGGGCCAACGTCCTGACTTTC.